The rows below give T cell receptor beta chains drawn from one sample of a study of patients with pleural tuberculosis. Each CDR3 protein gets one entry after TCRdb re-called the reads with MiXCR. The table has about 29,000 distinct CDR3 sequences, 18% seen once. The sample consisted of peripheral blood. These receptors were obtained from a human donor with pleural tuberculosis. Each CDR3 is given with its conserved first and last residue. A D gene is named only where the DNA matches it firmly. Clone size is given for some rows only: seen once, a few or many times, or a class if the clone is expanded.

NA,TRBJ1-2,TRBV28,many,TGTGCCAGCAGCTTCCGGGACTTACGGGGCTACACCTTC,CASSFRDLRGYTF
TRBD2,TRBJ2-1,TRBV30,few,TGTGCCTGGAGTGTGACTAGCGGACCCTACAATGAGCAGTTCTTC,CAWSVTSGPYNEQFF
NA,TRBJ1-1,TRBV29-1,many,TGCAGCGTTGGTAGGGATGGGACTGAAGCTTTCTTT,CSVGRDGTEAFF
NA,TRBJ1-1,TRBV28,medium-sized,TGTGCCAGCAGTCCCCCCAACACTGAAGCTTTCTTT,CASSPPNTEAFF
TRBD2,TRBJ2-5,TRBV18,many,TGTGCCAGCTCAAAGCGGACTAGCGGGAGTCTTGAGACCCAGTACTTC,CASSKRTSGSLETQYF
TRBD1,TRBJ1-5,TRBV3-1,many,TGTGCCAGCAGCCAAGGGACAGGGCCTGATCAGCCCCAGCATTTT,CASSQGTGPDQPQHF
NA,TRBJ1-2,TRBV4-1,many,TGCGCCAGCAGCACCCGACAAGGCTCTTATGGCTACACCTTC,CASSTRQGSYGYTF
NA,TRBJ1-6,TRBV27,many,TGTGCCAGCAGTTTATCGGCAGGCTATTCACCCCTCCACTTT,CASSLSAGYSPLHF
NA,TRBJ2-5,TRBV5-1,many,TGCGCCAGCAGCTTGGACAGAGAAGAGACCCAGTACTTC,CASSLDREETQYF
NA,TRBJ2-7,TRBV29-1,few,TGCAGCGTTGACCACGGAACCTACGAGCAGTACTTC,CSVDHGTYEQYF
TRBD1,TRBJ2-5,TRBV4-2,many,TGTGCCAGCAGCCAAGTACAGGGGGAGGAGACCCAGTACTTC,CASSQVQGEETQYF
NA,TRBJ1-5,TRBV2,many,TGTGCCAGCAGTGTGACAGATAGCAATCAGCCCCAGCATTTT,CASSVTDSNQPQHF
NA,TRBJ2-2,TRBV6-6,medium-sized,TGTGCCAGCAGTTACTCAACCGGGGAGCTGTTTTTT,CASSYSTGELFF
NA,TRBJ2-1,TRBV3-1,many,TGTGCCAGCAGCCAAAATACAGGCTCCTACAATGAGCAGTTCTTC,CASSQNTGSYNEQFF
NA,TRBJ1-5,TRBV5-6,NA,TGTGCCAGCAGCTGGGACCGGGACCCCGATACGCAGCATTTT,CASSWDRDPDTQHF
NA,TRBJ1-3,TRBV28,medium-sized,TGTGCCAGCAGTCAATCCAATCCCTCTGGAAACACCATATATTTT,CASSQSNPSGNTIYF
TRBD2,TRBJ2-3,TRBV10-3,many,TGTGCCATACGACTAGCGGCAACAGATACGCAGTATTTT,CAIRLAATDTQYF
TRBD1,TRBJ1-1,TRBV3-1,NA,TGTGCCAGCAGCCCGGGACAGTTGAACACTCAAGCTCTCTTT,CASSPGQLNTQALF
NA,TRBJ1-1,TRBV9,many,TGTGCCAGCAGCGTAGTAACAGGGACCACTGAAGCTTTCTTT,CASSVVTGTTEAFF
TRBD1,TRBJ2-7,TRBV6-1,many,TGTGCCAGCAGTCGTTCCGGGACAGGAATTTCCTACGAGCAGTACTTC,CASSRSGTGISYEQYF
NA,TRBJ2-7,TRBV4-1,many,TGCGCCAGCAGCCAAGAATTCGGCAGAGGCTCCTACGAGCAGTACTTC,CASSQEFGRGSYEQYF
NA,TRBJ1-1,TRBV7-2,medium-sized,TGTGCCAGCAGCTTAGGTGGCAGGGGGAACACTGAAGCTTTCTTT,CASSLGGRGNTEAFF
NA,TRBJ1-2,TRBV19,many,TGTGCCAGTAGTATCACAGGGTGGAATGGCTACACCTTC,CASSITGWNGYTF
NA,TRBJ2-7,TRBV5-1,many,TGCGCCAGCAGCTTGTTCGGCAGCTACGAGCAGTACTTC,CASSLFGSYEQYF
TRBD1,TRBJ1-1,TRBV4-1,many,TGCGCCAGCAGCCGAGCCGGGACAGGGGAGGTAGGCACTGAAGCTTTCTTT,CASSRAGTGEVGTEAFF
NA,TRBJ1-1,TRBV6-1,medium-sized,TGTGCCAGCGGAGGGGCTCATGACACTGAAGCTTTCTTT,CASGGAHDTEAFF
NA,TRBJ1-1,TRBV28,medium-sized,TGTGCCAGCAGTCCCTACTCGACAGGAGAGCGCACTGAAGCTTTCTTT,CASSPYSTGERTEAFF
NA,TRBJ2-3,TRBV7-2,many,TGTGCCAGCAGCTTTGGTGGGGACCCCACAGATACGCAGTATTTT,CASSFGGDPTDTQYF
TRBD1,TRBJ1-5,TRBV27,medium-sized,TGTGCCAGCTCGACGGACAGGGGGCAACTCAATCAGCCCCAGCATTTT,CASSTDRGQLNQPQHF
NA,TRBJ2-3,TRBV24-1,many,TGTGCCACCAGTGACCAGACAGGACTTTCTCGGCCCACAGATACGCAGTATTTT,CATSDQTGLSRPTDTQYF
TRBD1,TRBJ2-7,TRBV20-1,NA,TGCAGTGCTAGAGACCAAAGGGGGCCCTACGAGCAGTACTTC,CSARDQRGPYEQYF
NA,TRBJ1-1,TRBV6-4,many,TGTGCCAGCAGTGACCTTACCGGGACCTGGATCTTT,CASSDLTGTWIF
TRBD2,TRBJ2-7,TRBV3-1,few,TGTGCCAGCAGCCTCTCATGGGAGGGAGGGCCTTCCTACGAGCAGTACTTC,CASSLSWEGGPSYEQYF
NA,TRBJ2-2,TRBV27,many,TGTGCCAGCAGTTTAGTAGGGGCCGGGGAGCTGTTTTTT,CASSLVGAGELFF
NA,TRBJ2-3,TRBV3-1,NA,TGTGCCAGCAGCCTGTCCGCCCTTAACGTTAGCACAGATACGCAGTATTTT,CASSLSALNVSTDTQYF
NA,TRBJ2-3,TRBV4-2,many,TGTGCCAGCAGCCAAGAAAGGAATCAGGGATCCGGCACAGATACGCAGTATTTT,CASSQERNQGSGTDTQYF